Here is one T cell receptor beta chain with its context. The sample originates from a study of blood T cell repertoires in COVID-19. Study information: Acute and convalescent COVID-19 specimens originated in the United States, Italy and Spain.

Some clones are missing from TCRdb's copy, which holds only in-frame ones; the method was immunoSEQ multiplex PCR. Altogether under 110,000 clones are present, over 75% being singletons, with the ten largest covering around 10%. CDR3 size: 15 residues. Trimming removed 3 bases from V and 4 bases from J; junction bases left unmatched: 7. Per the germline V gene, CDR1 is SEHNR and CDR2 is FQNEAQ (reference sequence). Sample: peripheral blood. The sequence was obtained from a woman in her twenties or thirties with acute or convalescent COVID-19. This chain connects TRBV7-9 to TRBJ2-3; 7 nucleotides match TRBD1. DNA of the CDR3: TGTGCCAGCAGCTTTGGACAGGAACCTTCAGATACGCAGTATTTT. Protein: CASSFGQEPSDTQYF.